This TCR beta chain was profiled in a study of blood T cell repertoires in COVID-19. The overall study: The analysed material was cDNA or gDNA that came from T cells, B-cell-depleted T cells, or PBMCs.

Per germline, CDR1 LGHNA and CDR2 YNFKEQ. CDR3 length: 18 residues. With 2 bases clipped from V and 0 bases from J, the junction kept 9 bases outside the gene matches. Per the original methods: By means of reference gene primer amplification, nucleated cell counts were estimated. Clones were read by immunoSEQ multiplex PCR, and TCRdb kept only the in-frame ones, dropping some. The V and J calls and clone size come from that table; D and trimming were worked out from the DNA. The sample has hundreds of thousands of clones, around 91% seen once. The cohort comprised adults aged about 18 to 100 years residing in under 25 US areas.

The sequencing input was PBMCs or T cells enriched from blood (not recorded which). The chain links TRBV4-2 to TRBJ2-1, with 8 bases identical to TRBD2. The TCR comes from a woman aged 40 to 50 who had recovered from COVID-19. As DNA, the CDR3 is TGTGCCAGCAGCCAAACGAGCGGGAGAGCCTACTCCTACAATGAGCAGTTCTTC. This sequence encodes CASSQTSGRAYSYNEQFF.